This TCR beta chain was identified in a study of shared T cell receptors in the human thymus (dated by TCRdb to 2020 to 2023). Looking at the study overall: The study examined how self-reactive, shared T-cell receptor alpha chains are generated in the human thymus.

V is reduced by 11 bases and J by 3 bases, leaving a spacing of 24 bases between them. CDR1 is given as WNHNN and CDR2 as SYGVQD, both from the germline V gene (reference sequence). The CDR3 starts with the cysteine, ends with the phenylalanine, and has 16 residues. The retained sequence is limited to the CDR3, 48 bases, with the frame set at the first base. This clone showed up just once. The antigen it binds to is not known. No much larger clone is present one base from it, and per-base qualities are unavailable. The library was made by the immunoSEQ multiplex PCR assay. TCRdb carries this immuneACCESS record with in-frame sequences only. Its versions omit some clonotypes, under half of them owing to an unresolved V gene in the studies checked, with the rest unexplained. The sample yields almost 550,000 clones; around three quarters were counted once. The ten largest make up about 0.013% of the sample.

This sample was also put to use in a study of human thymus T cells. As noted in the second study: Immunologically healthy infants undergoing open corrective cardiac surgery for congenital heart defects in Finland were used as donors. Thymus tissue was obtained as surgical resects removed during corrective cardiac surgery. Both the thymic and the peripheral blood repertoires appeared to show biased V and J gene segment usage. According to the related research, thymic TCR repertoires were highly overlapping among unrelated individuals. The study used about eight infant thymus samples plus four related peripheral blood samples to characterize TCR alpha and beta repertoires. Donor ages ranged from about 7 to 244 days, and the cohort comprised six or seven male and a couple of female infants. Thymocytes were freed from the tissue by mechanical means and kept at -70 degrees C as pellets of roughly 8.5-30 million cells. A QIAsymphony instrument was used to extract genomic DNA from the frozen cell pellets. TCRB and TCRAD loci were amplified from a standardized quantity of quality-controlled genomic DNA using the immunoSEQ multiplex PCR assay. Amplicons spanned the V(D)J region at a length sufficient to cover the CDR3 and identify V and J genes. The commercial immunoSEQ service was used to sequence amplicons on an Illumina platform. Corrections for primer bias and sequencing errors followed previously described methods, while TCRAD and TCRB definitions were based on the IMGT database. Repertoires were analysed with immunoSEQ Analyzer 3.0 and VDJTools, covering basic statistics, V/J segment usage, diversity estimates, rarefaction and pairwise overlap. Diversity was estimated with Chao1, ChaoE, Efron-Thisted, Shannon and inverse Simpson indices, and also on datasets down-sampled to the smallest sample. Repertoire overlap used strict matching of CDR3 nucleotide sequence, V gene and J gene, with Jaccard-based multidimensional scaling clustering. On average, thymus samples gave around 880,000 unique TCRB clonotypes, whereas blood samples gave 80,000 to 85,000.

The chain couples TRBV10-1 to TRBJ2-3; too little of a D gene remains to name it. Sequencing was performed on thymocytes. The source of this sequence is a boy under two years old with a congenital heart defect. Donor details come from another sample of the same person, matched by shared clones. The DNA sequence is given as TGCGCCCTCCGAGTGCCCGGATTAGTGAGGACAGATACGCAGTATTTT. This yields the protein CALRVPGLVRTDTQYF.